The present T cell receptor (gamma chain) was sequenced within a study of γδ T cells in repeated Plasmodium falciparum infection. General observations from the study: Over time and infection, Vgamma9/Vdelta2+ repertoires remained highly stable and polyclonal. Compared with Australian children, Malian Vdelta2-negative repertoires seemed more clonal, less diverse, less shared. Repeated controlled infections reportedly drove waves of new clonotype selection in Vdelta2-negative, mostly Vdelta1+, gammadelta repertoires.

Each sorted gammadelta sample had TRG and TRD chains sequenced. TCRdb re-called the multiplex PCR reads with CATT. The table has roughly 13,000 gamma-chain clones, approximately 1.5% seen once; the top ten hold 25% to 30%. About this clone itself: Its antigen is still unknown. The protein TCRdb lists belongs to a much larger clone and differs from this DNA's translation at residue 16, which points to a read error; the protein shown is made from the DNA. The same CDR3 is also encoded by other DNA sequences in this sample.

The germline CDR1 and CDR2 sequences are GITISATS and ISYDGTV (reference sequence). The CDR3 is 18 residues long. Vgamma9/Vdelta2+ and Vdelta2-negative gammadelta T cells were flow-sorted from PBMC for bulk sequencing. V gene assignment gives TRGV9, but the J gene was left uncalled. The material sequenced was gamma-delta T cells from blood. This receptor was identified in a pool of human donors (malaria-infected and uninfected, not separated). In DNA form, the CDR3 reads TGTGCCCTGTGGCAGGTGAGCCGGCAAGAGTTGGGCAAAAAAATCAGGGTATTT. This sequence encodes CALWQVSRQELGKKIRVF.